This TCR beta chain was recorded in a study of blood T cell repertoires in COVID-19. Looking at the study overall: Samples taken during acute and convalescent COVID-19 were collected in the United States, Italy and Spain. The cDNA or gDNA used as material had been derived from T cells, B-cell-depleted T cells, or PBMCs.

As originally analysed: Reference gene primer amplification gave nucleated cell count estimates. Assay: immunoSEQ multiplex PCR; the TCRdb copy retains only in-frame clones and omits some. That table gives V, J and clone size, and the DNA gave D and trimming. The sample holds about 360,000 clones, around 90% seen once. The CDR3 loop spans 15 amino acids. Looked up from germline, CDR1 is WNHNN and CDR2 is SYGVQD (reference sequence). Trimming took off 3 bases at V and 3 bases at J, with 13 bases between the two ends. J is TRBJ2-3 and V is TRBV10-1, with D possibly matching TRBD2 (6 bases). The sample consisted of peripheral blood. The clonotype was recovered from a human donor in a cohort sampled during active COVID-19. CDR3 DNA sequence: TGCGCCAGCAGTGACCCCGGGAGCACAACAGATACGCAGTATTTT. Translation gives CASSDPGSTTDTQYF.